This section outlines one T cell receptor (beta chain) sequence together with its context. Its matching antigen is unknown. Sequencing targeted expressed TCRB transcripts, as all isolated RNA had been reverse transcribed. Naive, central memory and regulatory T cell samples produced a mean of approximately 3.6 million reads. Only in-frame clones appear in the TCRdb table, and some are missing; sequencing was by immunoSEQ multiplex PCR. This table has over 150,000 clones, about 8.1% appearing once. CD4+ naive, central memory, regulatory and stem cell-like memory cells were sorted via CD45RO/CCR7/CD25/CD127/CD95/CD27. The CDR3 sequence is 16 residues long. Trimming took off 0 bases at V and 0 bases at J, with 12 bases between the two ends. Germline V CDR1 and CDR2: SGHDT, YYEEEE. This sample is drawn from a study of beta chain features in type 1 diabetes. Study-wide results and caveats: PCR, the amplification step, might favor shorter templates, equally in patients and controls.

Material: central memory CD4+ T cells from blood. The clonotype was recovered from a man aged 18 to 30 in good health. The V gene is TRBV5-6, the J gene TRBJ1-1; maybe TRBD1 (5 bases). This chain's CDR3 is CASSLVGGSMNTEAFF. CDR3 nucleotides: TGTGCCAGCAGCTTGGTCGGGGGAAGCATGAACACTGAAGCTTTCTTT.